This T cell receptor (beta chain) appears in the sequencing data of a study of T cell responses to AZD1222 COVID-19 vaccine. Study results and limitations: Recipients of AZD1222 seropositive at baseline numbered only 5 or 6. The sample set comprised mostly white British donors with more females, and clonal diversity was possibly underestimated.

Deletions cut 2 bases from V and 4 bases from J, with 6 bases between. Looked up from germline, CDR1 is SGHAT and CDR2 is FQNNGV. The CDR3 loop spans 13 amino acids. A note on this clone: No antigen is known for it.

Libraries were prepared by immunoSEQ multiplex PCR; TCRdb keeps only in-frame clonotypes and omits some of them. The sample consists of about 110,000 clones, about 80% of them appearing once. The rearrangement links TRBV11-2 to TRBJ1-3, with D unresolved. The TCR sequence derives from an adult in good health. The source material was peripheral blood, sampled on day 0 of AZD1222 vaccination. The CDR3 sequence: CASSLTVGNTIYF. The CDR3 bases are TGTGCCAGCAGCTTAACAGTAGGAAACACCATATATTTT.